This T cell receptor beta chain was captured in a study of early T cells in non-severe SARS-CoV-2 infection. This clonotype was seen at least ten times. The CDR3 totals 16 residues. The germline V gene has CDR1 KGHSH and CDR2 LQKENI. V was trimmed by 2 bases and J by 0 bases, leaving 12 bases between them. TCRdb independently ran MiXCR on the 5' RACE reads; one entry per CDR3 protein. This repertoire shows about 46,000 distinct CDR3 sequences, less than 6.5% found once; its top ten account for under 7%. The material sequenced was whole blood, taken at baseline. This clonotype was obtained from an adult who was a healthcare worker with PCR-confirmed SARS-CoV-2 infection or an uninfected control (not recorded which). The rearrangement joins TRBV18 to TRBJ2-3; D gene ambiguous. The DNA of the CDR3 is TGTGCCAGCTCACCAGGTTCTACTCATAGCACAGATACGCAGTATTTT. It translates to CASSPGSTHSTDTQYF.